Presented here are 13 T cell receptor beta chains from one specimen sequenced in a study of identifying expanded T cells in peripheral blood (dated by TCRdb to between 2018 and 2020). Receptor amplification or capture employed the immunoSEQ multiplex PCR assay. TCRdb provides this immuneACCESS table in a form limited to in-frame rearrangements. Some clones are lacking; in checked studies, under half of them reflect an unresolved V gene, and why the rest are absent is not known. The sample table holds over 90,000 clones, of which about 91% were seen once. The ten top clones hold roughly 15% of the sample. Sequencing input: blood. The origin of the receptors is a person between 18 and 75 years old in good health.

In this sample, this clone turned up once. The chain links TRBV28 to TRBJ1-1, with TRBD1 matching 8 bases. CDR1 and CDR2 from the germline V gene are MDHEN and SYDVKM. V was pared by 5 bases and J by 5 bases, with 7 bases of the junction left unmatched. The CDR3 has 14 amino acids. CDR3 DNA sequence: TGTGCCAGCAGTACCCCGGACAGGGAGACTGAAGCTTTCTTT. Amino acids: CASSTPDRETEAFF.

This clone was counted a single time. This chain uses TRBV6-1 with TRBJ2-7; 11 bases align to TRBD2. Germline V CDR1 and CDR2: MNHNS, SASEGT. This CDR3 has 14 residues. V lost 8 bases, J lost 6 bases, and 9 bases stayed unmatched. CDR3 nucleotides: TGTGCCAGCCATATCTCCGGGACTAGCGGCGAGCAGTACTTC. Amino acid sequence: CASHISGTSGEQYF.

Here the CDR3 DNA reads TGTGCCAGTAGTAGCGGGACTAGCGGTAACTCCTACAATGAGCAGTTCTTC. Residues: CASSSGTSGNSYNEQFF. The genes are TRBV19 and TRBJ2-1, with TRBD2 matching 11 bases. V shed 4 bases, J shed 0 bases, and the junction held 5 bases outside the gene matches. Germline CDR1 reads LNHDA; CDR2 reads SQIVND (reference sequence). This CDR3 spans 17 amino acids. Drawing the rest from reference TRBV19 and TRBJ2-1, the complete variable domain is DGGITQSPKYLFRKEGQNVTLSCEQNLNHDAMYWYRQDPGQGLRLIYYSQIVNDFQKGDIAEGYSVSREKKESFPLTVTSAQKNPTAFYLCASSSGTSGNSYNEQFFGPGTRLTVL.

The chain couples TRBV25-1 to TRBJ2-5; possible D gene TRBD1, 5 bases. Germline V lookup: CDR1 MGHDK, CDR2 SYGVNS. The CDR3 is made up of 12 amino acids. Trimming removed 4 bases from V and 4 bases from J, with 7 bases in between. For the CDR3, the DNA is TGTGCCAGCAGTGGAGACAGAGAGACCCAGTACTTC. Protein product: CASSGDRETQYF.

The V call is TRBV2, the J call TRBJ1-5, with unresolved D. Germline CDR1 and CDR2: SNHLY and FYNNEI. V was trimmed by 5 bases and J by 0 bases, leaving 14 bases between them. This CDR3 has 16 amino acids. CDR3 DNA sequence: TGTGCCAGCAGTCCCATGGGAGGTTATAGCAATCAGCCCCAGCATTTT. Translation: CASSPMGGYSNQPQHF. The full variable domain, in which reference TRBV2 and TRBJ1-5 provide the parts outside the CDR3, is EPEVTQTPSHQVTQMGQEVILRCVPISNHLYFYWYRQILGQKVEFLVSFYNNEISEKSEIFDDQFSVERPDGSNFTLKIRSTKLEDSAMYFCASSPMGGYSNQPQHFGDGTRLSIL.

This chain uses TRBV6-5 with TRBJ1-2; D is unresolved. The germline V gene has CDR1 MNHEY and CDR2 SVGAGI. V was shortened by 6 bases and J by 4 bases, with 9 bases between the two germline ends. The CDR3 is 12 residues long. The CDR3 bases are TGTGCCAGCAGAGACGGACGCTATGGCTACACCTTC. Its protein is CASRDGRYGYTF.

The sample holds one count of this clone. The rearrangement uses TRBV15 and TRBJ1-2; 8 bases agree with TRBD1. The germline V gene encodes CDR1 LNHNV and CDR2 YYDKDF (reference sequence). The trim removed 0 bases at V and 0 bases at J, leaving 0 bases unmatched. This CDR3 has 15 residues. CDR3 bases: TGTGCCACCAGCAGAGAGACAGGGGCTAACTATGGCTACACCTTC. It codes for CATSRETGANYGYTF.

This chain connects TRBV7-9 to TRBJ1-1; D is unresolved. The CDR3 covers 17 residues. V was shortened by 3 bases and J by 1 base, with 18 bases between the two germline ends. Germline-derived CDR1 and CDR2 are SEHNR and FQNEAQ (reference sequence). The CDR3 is CASSFRPKGGWNTEAFF. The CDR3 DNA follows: TGTGCCAGCAGCTTTCGGCCCAAGGGAGGCTGGAACACTGAAGCTTTCTTT.

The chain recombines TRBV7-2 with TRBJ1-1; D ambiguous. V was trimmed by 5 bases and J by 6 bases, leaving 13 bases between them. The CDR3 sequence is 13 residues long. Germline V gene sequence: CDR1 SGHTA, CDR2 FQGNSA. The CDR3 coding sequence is TGTGCCAGCAGCCCTTGGAGGGTGGCTGAAGCTTTCTTT. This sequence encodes CASSPWRVAEAFF.

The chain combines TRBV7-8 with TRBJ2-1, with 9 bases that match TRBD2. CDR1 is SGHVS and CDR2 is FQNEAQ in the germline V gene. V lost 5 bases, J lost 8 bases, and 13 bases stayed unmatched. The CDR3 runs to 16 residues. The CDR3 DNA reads TGTGCCAGCAGCCGACTAGCGGCCCCCATAGGCCATGAGCAGTTCTTC. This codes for CASSRLAAPIGHEQFF.

The CDR3 loop is CASSSIAGGAYEQYF. CDR3 DNA: TGTGCCAGCAGTTCAATAGCGGGAGGGGCCTACGAGCAGTACTTC. The chain links TRBV5-4 to TRBJ2-7; 11 bases match TRBD2. Germline values: CDR1 SGHNT, CDR2 YYREEE (reference sequence). The CDR3 has 15 amino acids. The V segment lost 5 bases and the J segment 2 bases; nucleotides outside the gene matches: 6.

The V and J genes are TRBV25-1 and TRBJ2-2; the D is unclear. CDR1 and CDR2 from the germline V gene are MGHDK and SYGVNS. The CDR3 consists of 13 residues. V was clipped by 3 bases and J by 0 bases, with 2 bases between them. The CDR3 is CASSDPNTGELFF. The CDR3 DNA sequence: TGTGCCAGCAGTGACCCGAACACCGGGGAGCTGTTTTTT.

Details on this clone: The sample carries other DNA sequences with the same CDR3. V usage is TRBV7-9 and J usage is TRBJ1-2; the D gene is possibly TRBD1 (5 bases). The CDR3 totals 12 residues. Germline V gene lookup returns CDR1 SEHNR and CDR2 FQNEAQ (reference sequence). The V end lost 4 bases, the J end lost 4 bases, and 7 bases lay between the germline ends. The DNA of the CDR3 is TGTGCCAGCAGCTCGACAGTCTATGGCTACACCTTC. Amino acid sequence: CASSSTVYGYTF.